This T cell receptor beta chain derives from a study of cytomegalovirus exposure and HLA in healthy donors. V shed 4 bases, J shed 3 bases, and the junction held 4 bases outside the gene matches. Looked up from germline, CDR1 is SGHTA and CDR2 is FQGNSA. This CDR3 is 15 amino acids long. With 60 Vbeta and 13 Jbeta primers, the PCR was carried out. Generated by immunoSEQ multiplex PCR, the TCRdb table keeps only in-frame clones and is missing some. The sample has about 100,000 clones, over 65% seen once; the top ten hold around 0.76%. The sequence was collected from an older woman in good health and CMV-seronegative. The specimen was PBMCs. The rearrangement links TRBV7-2 to TRBJ2-7; TRBD2 matches at 12 bases. The CDR3: CASSSGLAGRYEQYF. The CDR3 nucleotides are TGTGCCAGCAGCTCCGGACTAGCGGGACGCTACGAGCAGTACTTC.